This T cell receptor (beta chain) was sequenced during a study of blood T cell repertoires in COVID-19. Clones were sequenced by immunoSEQ multiplex PCR, and TCRdb holds only the in-frame ones, with some missing. Of 250,000 or so clones in the sample, 85% are singletons; the top ten hold less than 8.5%. The CDR3 length is 15 residues. Trimming cost V 3 bases and J 3 bases; bases outside gene matches: 2. Germline values: CDR1 SGHAT, CDR2 FQDESV (reference sequence). The source material was PBMCs or T cells enriched from blood (not recorded which). The chain is built from TRBV11-1 and TRBJ2-3; 11 bases map to TRBD2. The origin of this receptor is a woman aged 45-65 years who had been exposed to COVID-19. The CDR3 loop reads CASSFLAGGTDTQYF. The CDR3 DNA sequence: TGTGCCAGCAGCTTCTTAGCGGGGGGGACAGATACGCAGTATTTT.